This passage covers 26 T cell receptor beta chains from one sample sequenced in a study of blood T cell repertoires in COVID-19. The method was immunoSEQ multiplex PCR; TCRdb's version includes in-frame clones alone and lacks a portion of them. The sample consists of fewer than 500,000 clones, 70% to 90% of them appearing once. The source material was peripheral blood. The receptors come from a woman in her twenties or thirties with active or convalescent COVID-19.

The chain joins TRBV4-1 to TRBJ1-5; 7 nucleotides agree with TRBD1. This CDR3 is built from 15 residues. The trim removed 3 bases at V and 0 bases at J, leaving 2 bases unmatched. Germline assignment: CDR1 MGHRA and CDR2 YSYEKL. In nucleotides, the CDR3 is TGCGCCAGCAGCCAGGGGACAGATAGCAATCAGCCCCAGCATTTT. This codes for CASSQGTDSNQPQHF.

The chain employs TRBV19 and TRBJ1-1, with 8 bases that match TRBD1. Germline trimming cut 5 bases from V and 3 bases from J; bases unmatched to any gene: 2. There are 13 residues in the CDR3. From germline, CDR1 is LNHDA and CDR2 SQIVND (reference sequence). The CDR3 DNA reads as TGTGCCAGTAGTGTGGACAGGGACACTGAAGCTTTCTTT. Encoded protein: CASSVDRDTEAFF.

This clone was counted a single time. This chain joins TRBV10-3 and TRBJ1-2; 9 bases are shared with TRBD1. Germline CDR1 ENHRY, CDR2 SYGVKD. V lost 8 bases, J lost 4 bases, and 5 bases stayed unmatched. The CDR3 extends over 13 amino acids. The CDR3 nucleotides are TGTGCCATCGGTTTGGACAGGGGCTATGGCTACACCTTC. Its protein product is CAIGLDRGYGYTF.

The rearrangement uses TRBV6-5 and TRBJ2-7, with 7 bases that match TRBD1. The CDR3 is 13 amino acids. J gave up 5 bases and V 5 bases, and 6 bases lay outside the gene matches. Germline assignment: CDR1 MNHEY and CDR2 SVGAGI. Here the CDR3 DNA reads TGTGCCAGCAGTACTGACAGGGCCCACGAGCAGTACTTC. This codes for CASSTDRAHEQYF.

About this clone itself: Relative to the germline gene, one junction end is altered; a read error may explain this. This chain connects TRBV4-1 to TRBJ1-2, with D maybe TRBD1 (6 bases). Germline CDR1 and CDR2: MGHRA and YSYEKL. The CDR3 has 12 residues. CDR3 amino acids: CASSQGGQLVGF. The CDR3 DNA follows: TGCGCCAGCAGCCAAGGCGGACAGTTAGTGGGCTTC.

The gene calls are TRBV4-1 and TRBJ2-3, with a tentative D call TRBD2 (6 bases). This CDR3 has 16 amino acids. Looked up from germline, CDR1 is MGHRA and CDR2 is YSYEKL. V lost 4 bases to trimming and J lost 3 bases, with 17 bases between them. The DNA for the CDR3 is TGCGCCAGCAGCCTCCCGACTAGTCCCTCGACAGATACGCAGTATTTT. It translates to CASSLPTSPSTDTQYF.

The chain couples TRBV29-1 to TRBJ1-1; D is undetermined. The V end lost 1 base, the J end lost 6 bases, and 9 bases lay between the germline ends. The CDR3 contains 12 residues. The germline CDR1 and CDR2 sequences are SQVTM and ANQGSEA. The CDR3 bases are TGCAGCGTTGAAGGAGGGTCGGCTGAAGCTTTCTTT. Residues: CSVEGGSAEAFF. The full variable domain, completed using reference TRBV29-1 and TRBJ1-1, is SAVISQKPSRDICQRGTSLTIQCQVDSQVTMMFWYRQQPGQSLTLIATANQGSEATYESGFVIDKFPISRPNLTFSTLTVSNMSPEDSSIYLCSVEGGSAEAFFGQGTRLTVV.

On this clone itself: Other DNA sequences in this sample translate to the same CDR3. The gene calls are TRBV7-9 and TRBJ2-7; D unclear. The CDR3 sequence is 11 residues long. V lost 2 bases and J 7 bases, leaving 6 bases between the germline ends. The germline gives CDR1 SEHNR, CDR2 FQNEAQ (reference sequence). DNA for the CDR3: TGTGCCAGCAGCTTATCCGGGGAGCAGTACTTC. This encodes CASSLSGEQYF.

The chain is built from TRBV18 and TRBJ2-5, with TRBD1 as a possible D gene (5 bases). CDR1 and CDR2 from the germline V gene are KGHSH and LQKENI. Between the trimmed V and J ends, which lost 1 base and 5 bases, there was a span of 8 bases. The CDR3 totals 13 residues. The CDR3 DNA is TGTGCCAGCTCACCACTGGACACGGAGACCCAGTACTTC. Amino acids: CASSPLDTETQYF.

This sequence joins TRBV10-3 and TRBJ1-4, with 8 positions matching TRBD1. Germline V lookup: CDR1 ENHRY, CDR2 SYGVKD. CDR3 length equals 16 residues. V lost 6 bases and J lost 3; bases outside the gene matches: 9. The CDR3 here is CAISNPGGAANEKLFF. CDR3 sequence (DNA): TGTGCCATCAGCAATCCAGGGGGCGCGGCTAATGAAAAACTGTTTTTT.

The chain recombines TRBV11-3 with TRBJ1-3; no clear D. Germline-derived CDR1 and CDR2 are SGHNT and YENEEA. The V gene lost 2 bases and the J gene lost 3 bases, with 14 bases spanning the gap. This CDR3 comprises 16 residues. CDR3 sequence reads: CASSLRGGYCGNTIYF. The CDR3 DNA sequence: TGTGCCAGCAGCTTAAGAGGTGGGTACTGTGGAAACACCATATATTTT.

This clone appeared once. The rearrangement joins TRBV6-5 to TRBJ2-7, with D tentatively TRBD1 (6 bases). The germline gives CDR1 MNHEY, CDR2 SVGAGI. The germline V and J ends were trimmed by 7 bases and 0 bases, with 16 bases remaining between them. CDR3 length: 15 residues. CDR3 DNA sequence: TGTGCCAGCACCGCCGGAGGACAGCTCTCCTACGAGCAGTACTTC. It codes for CASTAGGQLSYEQYF.

This clone showed up just once. The V and J genes are TRBV7-2 and TRBJ2-3, with D maybe TRBD2 (5 bases). The ends were cut back, 5 bases at V and 2 bases at J, with 11 bases in the middle. The V gene's germline CDR1 is SGHTA and CDR2 FQGNSA. This CDR3 spans 14 amino acids. This CDR3 is CASSLRRTTDTQYF. CDR3 DNA: TGTGCCAGCAGCCTGAGGAGGACCACAGATACGCAGTATTTT.

CDR3 in amino acids: CASSLAGEAFF. Written as DNA, the CDR3 is TGTGCCAGCAGTTTAGCCGGGGAAGCTTTCTTT. The gene calls are TRBV9 and TRBJ1-1; D is undetermined. Trimming left V 5 bases short and J 8 bases short, with 10 bases between. CDR1 and CDR2 from the germline V gene are SGDLS and YYNGEE. This CDR3 has 11 residues.

The V and J genes are TRBV19 and TRBJ1-1; D unresolved. The CDR3 sequence is 15 residues long. Trimming took 5 bases from V and 4 from J, leaving 17 bases between them. CDR1 is LNHDA, CDR2 SQIVND, per germline (reference sequence). The CDR3 coding sequence is TGTGCCAGTAGTGTCGGATTGGCGGGTGGCACTGAAGCTTTCTTT. Translating it yields CASSVGLAGGTEAFF.

This chain uses TRBV19 with TRBJ1-3; the D gene is possibly TRBD1 (5 bases). Germline assignment: CDR1 LNHDA and CDR2 SQIVND (reference sequence). The V end lost 1 base, the J end lost 8 bases, and 15 bases lay between the germline ends. The CDR3 covers 15 residues. Here the CDR3 reads CASSIAEGLEDTIYF. Here the CDR3 DNA reads TGTGCCAGTAGTATAGCGGAGGGGCTGGAGGACACCATATATTTT.

This chain links TRBV6-1 with TRBJ2-7; the D gene is possibly TRBD1 (6 bases). The CDR3 is 15 residues long. V was shortened by 1 base and J by 0 bases, with 10 bases between the two germline ends. Germline CDR1 MNHNS, CDR2 SASEGT. The CDR3 DNA reads as TGTGCCAGCAGTGAAGGACAGGCTACCTCCTACGAGCAGTACTTC. Its protein is CASSEGQATSYEQYF.

J is TRBJ2-3 and V is TRBV2; D might be TRBD2 (6 bases). With 6 bases removed from V and 1 base from J, the gap between germline ends came to 14 bases. CDR1 is SNHLY, CDR2 FYNNEI, per germline. The CDR3 runs 15 residues. The CDR3 DNA reads TGTGCCAGCAGAGTCGGTGCTAGCGGCACAGATACGCAGTATTTT. This gives the protein CASRVGASGTDTQYF.

The table lists this clone with a few counts. This chain links TRBV19 with TRBJ2-7, with D perhaps matching TRBD2 (5 bases). V lost 5 bases to trimming and J lost 3 bases, with 8 bases between them. Per the germline V gene, CDR1 is LNHDA and CDR2 is SQIVND (reference sequence). The CDR3 is 12 amino acids. The CDR3 loop is CASSEGSYEQYF. CDR3 sequence (DNA): TGTGCCAGTAGTGAAGGGAGCTACGAGCAGTACTTC.

The CDR3 nucleotides are TGTGCCAGCACCGGTGAAAAACTGTTTTTT. It translates to CASTGEKLFF. The rearrangement links TRBV6-5 to TRBJ1-4; no reliable D call. The CDR3 has 10 amino acids. V lost 7 bases to trimming and J lost 7 bases, with 4 bases between them. Germline loops: CDR1 MNHEY, CDR2 SVGAGI.

The genes are TRBV6-5 and TRBJ2-5, with TRBD2 matching 7 bases. Per germline, CDR1 MNHEY and CDR2 SVGAGI. This CDR3 has 15 amino acids. V lost 6 bases to trimming and J lost 4 bases; unmatched junction nucleotides: 11. CDR3 bases: TGTGCCAGCAGCCCCGGACTAGTTAATATAGAGACCCAGTACTTC. Protein product: CASSPGLVNIETQYF.

V gene TRBV6-5 combines with J gene TRBJ1-3; no definite D call. V was pared by 3 bases and J by 5 bases, with 8 bases between. This CDR3 is 13 amino acids long. Germline-derived CDR1 and CDR2 are MNHEY and SVGAGI. As DNA, the CDR3 is TGTGCCAGCAGTTATGTCGGGAGAAACACCATATATTTT. Its translation: CASSYVGRNTIYF.

The chain links TRBV11-2 to TRBJ2-2, with TRBD2 matching over 9 bases. This CDR3 is 17 amino acids long. Looked up from germline, CDR1 is SGHAT and CDR2 is FQNNGV. The V and J ends lost 1 base and 4 bases, in that order; junction bases with no gene match: 7. CDR3 in amino acids: CASSLGLAGTRTGELFF. The CDR3 nucleotides read TGTGCCAGCAGCTTAGGGCTAGCGGGGACCCGCACCGGGGAGCTGTTTTTT.

The chain uses TRBV6-5 and TRBJ2-2; TRBD2 might be the D (5 bases). There are 13 residues in the CDR3. Germline lookup yields CDR1 MNHEY and CDR2 SVGAGI. The V and J ends lost 6 bases and 5 bases respectively, with 10 bases between them. The CDR3 loop is CASSPRLTGELFF. CDR3 nucleotide sequence: TGTGCCAGCAGCCCCCGACTAACCGGGGAGCTGTTTTTT.

This chain connects TRBV30 to TRBJ2-7, with 9 bases identical to TRBD2. This CDR3 is 15 amino acids long. The ends lost 0 bases at V and 6 bases at J; junction bases unmatched: 9. Germline CDR1 reads GTSNPN; CDR2 reads SVGIG (reference sequence). The CDR3 coding sequence is TGTGCCTGGAGTGTCCCACCGGGACTAGCTGGCGAGCAGTACTTC. Amino acids: CAWSVPPGLAGEQYF.

This clone was recorded only once. This chain joins TRBV27 and TRBJ2-1, with 8 positions matching TRBD1. CDR1 is MNHEY, CDR2 SMNVEV, per germline (reference sequence). This CDR3 spans 18 amino acids. Germline trimming cut 2 bases from V and 0 bases from J; bases unmatched to any gene: 9. The CDR3 loop is CASSLITRQGSSYNEQFF. The DNA for the CDR3 is TGTGCCAGCAGTTTAATTACCAGACAGGGGAGCTCCTACAATGAGCAGTTCTTC.